What follows are 19 T cell receptor beta chains derived from one specimen sequenced in a study of blood T cells in healthy people across ages. Alongside a J-beta primer mix, a sample-barcoded 5' primer served in a second PCR lasting 7 to 11 cycles. One entry per CDR3 protein, called by TCRdb with MiXCR from the 5' RACE reads. The sample holds 850,000 to 1,300,000 distinct CDR3 sequences, 45% seen once. The source material was blood. These receptors came from a woman aged 60 to 75 in good health.

Only a few counts were recorded for this clonotype. The chain is built from TRBV20-1 and TRBJ1-2, with D tentatively TRBD1 (6 bases). Trimming left V 2 bases short and J 6 bases short, with 16 bases between. Germline assignment: CDR1 DFQATT and CDR2 SNEGSKA (reference sequence). The CDR3 has 14 amino acids. CDR3 sequence: CSARRGAGSNGYTF. CDR3 bases: TGCAGTGCTAGACGGGGGGCAGGGTCGAATGGCTACACCTTC.

J is TRBJ1-4 and V is TRBV5-1; the D gene is possibly TRBD1 (5 bases). V shed 2 bases and J shed 0 bases, with 8 bases lying between them. CDR1 and CDR2 (germline): SGHRS, YFSETQ. The CDR3 loop spans 15 amino acids. Written as DNA, the CDR3 is TGCGCCAGCAGCTTACTGGGGGCAACTAATGAAAAACTGTTTTTT. Translation gives CASSLLGATNEKLFF.

V usage is TRBV20-1 and J usage is TRBJ2-3, with TRBD2 as a possible D gene (6 bases). V gave up 5 bases and J gave up 2 bases, with 20 bases separating them. Germline assignment: CDR1 DFQATT and CDR2 SNEGSKA (reference sequence). The CDR3 contains 16 residues. The CDR3 spells CSASQGLASLTDTQYF. The CDR3 DNA reads as TGCAGTGCTTCCCAAGGGCTAGCGAGTCTCACAGATACGCAGTATTTT.

J is TRBJ1-2 and V is TRBV20-1; D might be TRBD1 (6 bases). CDR1 is DFQATT and CDR2 is SNEGSKA in the germline V gene (reference sequence). V lost 2 bases and J lost 2, with 18 bases in between. There are 16 residues in the CDR3. CDR3 nucleotide sequence: TGCAGTGCTAGACTACCTCAACAGGGTTCCAACTATGGCTACACCTTC. Protein product: CSARLPQQGSNYGYTF.

The chain has TRBV5-1 and TRBJ2-7; D might be TRBD2 (5 bases). Germline V CDR1 and CDR2: SGHRS, YFSETQ. The V and J ends lost 3 bases and 5 bases respectively, with 12 bases between them. The CDR3 consists of 13 residues. The CDR3 sequence: CASSYRERDEQYF. The DNA of the CDR3 is TGCGCCAGCAGCTATAGGGAGAGGGACGAGCAGTACTTC.

This chain links TRBV2 with TRBJ1-5; TRBD1 matches 8 bases. Germline assignment: CDR1 SNHLY and CDR2 FYNNEI. V shed 4 bases and J 7 bases; nucleotides not matched to a gene: 6. The CDR3 loop spans 14 amino acids. The CDR3 sequence: CASSVRGLGQPQHF. In DNA form, the CDR3 reads TGTGCCAGCAGTGTCAGGGGGCTTGGCCAGCCCCAGCATTTT.

The chain uses TRBV27 and TRBJ1-4, with D possibly being TRBD1 (5 bases). The CDR3 length is 15 residues. Germline assignment: CDR1 MNHEY and CDR2 SMNVEV (reference sequence). V lost 8 bases, J lost 7 bases, and 20 bases lay in between. This CDR3 is CASQSGRLGGEKLFF. CDR3 coding DNA: TGTGCCAGCCAATCGGGTAGGCTTGGGGGTGAAAAACTGTTTTTT.

This chain connects TRBV27 to TRBJ2-5; no clear D gene. V lost 5 bases and J 3 bases, leaving 10 bases between the germline ends. CDR3 length: 13 amino acids. CDR1 is MNHEY, CDR2 SMNVEV, per germline (reference sequence). Written as DNA, the CDR3 is TGTGCCAGCAGTGTCCCCCAAAAAGAGACCCAGTACTTC. Encoded protein: CASSVPQKETQYF.

The chain links TRBV24-1 to TRBJ2-3; the D gene is possibly TRBD2 (6 bases). This CDR3 has 11 amino acids. Germline CDR1 reads KGHDR; CDR2 reads SFDVKD. V was shortened by 7 bases and J by 5 bases, with 6 bases between the two germline ends. CDR3 region: CATRGGDTQYF. CDR3 nucleotide sequence: TGTGCCACCAGGGGAGGAGATACGCAGTATTTT.

The V call is TRBV10-2, the J call TRBJ2-7, with a tentative D call TRBD1 (5 bases). Trimming left V 2 bases short and J 7 bases short, with 18 bases between. Germline V gene sequence: CDR1 WSHSY, CDR2 SAAADI. The CDR3 totals 15 residues. CDR3 nucleotide sequence: TGCGCCAGCAGTGAGGCAGCAGGGATACTTGAAGAGCAGTACTTC. This translates into CASSEAAGILEEQYF.

This sequence joins TRBV25-1 and TRBJ1-6; 10 nucleotides match TRBD1. The germline V gene has CDR1 MGHDK and CDR2 SYGVNS. J was trimmed by 11 bases and V by 3 bases; bases with no gene match: 10. The CDR3 extends over 16 amino acids. The CDR3 protein is CASSDTRTGGAPPLHF. As DNA, the CDR3 is TGTGCCAGCAGTGACACTCGGACAGGGGGGGCTCCACCCCTCCACTTT.

The chain's CDR3 is CSARGGQGADTQYF. In DNA, the CDR3 is TGCAGTGCTAGAGGTGGACAGGGGGCCGATACGCAGTATTTT. The V call is TRBV20-1, the J call TRBJ2-3, with TRBD1 matching over 11 bases. The CDR3 length is 14 residues. Germline V gene lookup returns CDR1 DFQATT and CDR2 SNEGSKA (reference sequence). V lost 1 base, J lost 6 bases, and 3 bases stayed unmatched.

This clonotype was counted only a few times. The chain links TRBV7-8 to TRBJ1-1, with D possibly TRBD1 on 5 matching bases. The CDR3 contains 17 residues. Germline V lookup: CDR1 SGHVS, CDR2 FQNEAQ. V lost 0 bases, J lost 0 bases, and 14 bases lay in between. The CDR3 sequence is CASSLANPGRMNTEAFF. CDR3 DNA sequence: TGTGCCAGCAGCTTAGCTAATCCAGGGCGAATGAACACTGAAGCTTTCTTT.

The chain is built from TRBV4-2 and TRBJ2-3, with TRBD2 matching 7 bases. The CDR3 is 17 amino acids. The germline CDR1 and CDR2 sequences are LGHNA and YNFKEQ. With V trimmed by 4 bases and J by 3 bases, 13 bases remained unmatched. The CDR3 nucleotides read TGTGCCAGCAGCCCATCCGGGGGAGGGAGGTCGACAGATACGCAGTATTTT. It yields the protein CASSPSGGGRSTDTQYF.

This clonotype was recorded a few times. J is TRBJ2-5 and V is TRBV10-3, with TRBD2 matching over 8 bases. Germline V lookup: CDR1 ENHRY, CDR2 SYGVKD. V shed 1 base and J 1 base; nucleotides not matched to a gene: 11. The CDR3 is 18 amino acids. The CDR3 protein is CAISEWGPGGGSQETQYF. The CDR3, as DNA: TGTGCCATCAGTGAGTGGGGACCCGGCGGGGGGAGCCAAGAGACCCAGTACTTC.

The V and J genes are TRBV7-9 and TRBJ2-3; 14 bases are shared with TRBD2. The CDR3 is 17 amino acids. Germline lookup yields CDR1 SEHNR and CDR2 FQNEAQ (reference sequence). Germline trimming cut 7 bases from V and 4 bases from J; bases unmatched to any gene: 10. CDR3 region: CASTTGGLAGAPDTQYF. The CDR3 DNA is TGTGCCAGCACCACCGGGGGACTAGCGGGAGCTCCAGATACGCAGTATTTT. The full variable domain, its missing parts supplied by reference TRBV7-9 and TRBJ2-3, is DTGVSQNPRHKITKRGQNVTFRCDPISEHNRLYWYRQTLGQGPEFLTYFQNEAQLEKSRLLSDRFSAERPKGSFSTLEIQRTEQGDSAMYLCASTTGGLAGAPDTQYFGPGTRLTVL.

V gene TRBV14 combines with J gene TRBJ2-7; 13 positions match TRBD2. V was pared by 3 bases and J by 0 bases, with 8 bases of the junction left unmatched. Germline V gene data show CDR1 as SGHDN and CDR2 as FVKESK. The CDR3 extends over 18 amino acids. For the CDR3, the DNA is TGTGCCAGCAGCCAGCAACCGGGACTAGCGGGGACCTCCTACGAGCAGTACTTC. This gives the protein CASSQQPGLAGTSYEQYF.

The chain uses TRBV7-9 and TRBJ2-3; D not resolved. Per the germline V gene, CDR1 is SEHNR and CDR2 is FQNEAQ (reference sequence). This CDR3 is built from 15 residues. V gave up 5 bases and J gave up 4 bases, with 16 bases separating them. Written as DNA, the CDR3 is TGTGCCAGCAGCCAAGGCCCGCTGGGCGCAGATACGCAGTATTTT. Protein sequence: CASSQGPLGADTQYF.

The gene calls are TRBV20-1 and TRBJ2-1; 8 bases align to TRBD2. The CDR3 consists of 14 residues. CDR1 and CDR2 from the germline V gene are DFQATT and SNEGSKA (reference sequence). The J segment lost 8 bases and the V segment lost 2 bases, leaving 8 bases of the junction unmatched. CDR3 in DNA: TGCAGTGCTAGATACGGGAGGGGTCGCGATGAGCAGTTCTTC. The encoded protein is CSARYGRGRDEQFF.